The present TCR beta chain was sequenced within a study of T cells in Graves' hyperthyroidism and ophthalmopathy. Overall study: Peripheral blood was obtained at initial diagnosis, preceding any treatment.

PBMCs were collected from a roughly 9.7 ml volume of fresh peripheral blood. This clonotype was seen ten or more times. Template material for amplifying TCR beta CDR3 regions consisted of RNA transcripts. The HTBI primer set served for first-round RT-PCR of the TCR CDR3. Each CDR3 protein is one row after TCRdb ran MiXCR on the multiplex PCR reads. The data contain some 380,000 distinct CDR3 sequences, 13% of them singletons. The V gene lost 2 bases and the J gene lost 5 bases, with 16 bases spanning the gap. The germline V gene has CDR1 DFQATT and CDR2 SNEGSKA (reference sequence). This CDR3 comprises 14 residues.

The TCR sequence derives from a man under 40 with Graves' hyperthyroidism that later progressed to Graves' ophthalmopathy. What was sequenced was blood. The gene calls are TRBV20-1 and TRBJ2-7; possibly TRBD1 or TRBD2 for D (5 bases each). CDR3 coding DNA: TGCAGTGCTAGACCCACCGGGACGGTCAACGAGCAGTACTTC. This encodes CSARPTGTVNEQYF.